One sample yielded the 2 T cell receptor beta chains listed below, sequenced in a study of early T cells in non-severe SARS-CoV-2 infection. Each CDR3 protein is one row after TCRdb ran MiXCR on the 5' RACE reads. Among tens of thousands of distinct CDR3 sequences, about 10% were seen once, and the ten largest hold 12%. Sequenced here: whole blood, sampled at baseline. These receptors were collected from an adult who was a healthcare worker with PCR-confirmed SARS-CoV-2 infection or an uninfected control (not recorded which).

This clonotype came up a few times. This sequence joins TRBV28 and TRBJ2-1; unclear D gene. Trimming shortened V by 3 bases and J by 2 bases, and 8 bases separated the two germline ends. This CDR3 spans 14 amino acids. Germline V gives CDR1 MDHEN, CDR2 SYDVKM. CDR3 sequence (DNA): TGTGCCAGCAGTTTCGCAGGAGCCTACAATGAGCAGTTCTTC. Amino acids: CASSFAGAYNEQFF.

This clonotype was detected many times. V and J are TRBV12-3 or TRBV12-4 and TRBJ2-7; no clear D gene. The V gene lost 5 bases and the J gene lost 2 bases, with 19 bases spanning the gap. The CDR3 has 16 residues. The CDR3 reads CASSPGSVAPAYEQYF. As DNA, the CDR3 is TGTGCCAGCAGTCCCGGGTCAGTAGCACCGGCCTACGAGCAGTACTTC.